This T cell receptor (beta chain) originates from a study of long-term antiretroviral therapy in people with HIV. Every single participant having HIV got treatment inside the United States. With survey level as its setting, the immunoSEQ assay was v3.0. Here immunoSEQ multiplex PCR was the method, and the copy in TCRdb shows in-frame clones only, minus some. The table includes about 22,000 clones, approximately 80% detected once. A word on this clone: Its target is not known.

Regarding the study as a whole: Neither ART adherence, viral resistance nor therapy changes were documented.

The TCR was taken from a young man with HIV. Source: unsorted PBMCs, taken 0.1 years before starting antiretroviral therapy.

The CDR3 is CASSMKGPGYEQYF. For the CDR3, the DNA is TGTGCCAGCAGCATGAAAGGTCCCGGGTACGAGCAGTACTTC. The V gene is TRBV21-1, the J gene TRBJ2-7; the table's D call of TRBD2 was not tested on the DNA. TRBV21-1 is a pseudogene. The CDR3 has 14 residues.